Listed below are T cell receptor beta chains from one sample, sequenced in a study of shared clonotypes between healthy human individuals. TCRdb's copy holds only in-frame clones and misses some; the assay was immunoSEQ multiplex PCR. The sample includes about 980,000 clones, approximately 76% of them seen just once. Material: memory CD4+ T cells sorted from blood. The receptors shown here come from a man aged 18 to 30 in good health. CDR3s include the opening cysteine and the closing phenylalanine or tryptophan. The D gene is left open where the match is weak. Clone size is stated in some rows and not others, as once, few, many or a class when expanded.

CDR3 DNA,CDR3 protein,J gene,clone size,D gene,V gene
TGCGCCAGCAGCCAAGATAATTCCTGGGTGAATGAGCAGTTCTTC,CASSQDNSWVNEQFF,TRBJ2-1,NA,NA,TRBV4-1
TGTGCCAGCAGCTTAGAGGGCAGGGTGGGCTCTAAAGAGCAGTTCTTC,CASSLEGRVGSKEQFF,TRBJ2-1,NA,NA,TRBV11-2
TGTGCCAGCAAAAGAGGTGGAGGGTCGAGCACAGATACGCAGTATTTT,CASKRGGGSSTDTQYF,TRBJ2-3,NA,NA,TRBV7-2
TGTGCCAGCAGTGAACCCCCGCTTTCTCAATCGAACACCGGGGAGCTGTTTTTT,CASSEPPLSQSNTGELFF,TRBJ2-2,once,NA,TRBV2
TGTGCCATCAGTGAGTCGGCAGGGGGCTCCTACGAGCAGTACTTC,CAISESAGGSYEQYF,TRBJ2-7,NA,TRBD1,TRBV10-3
TGTGCCTGGAGAAGGGGCTTTAATTCACCCCTCCACTTT,CAWRRGFNSPLHF,TRBJ1-6,NA,NA,TRBV30
TGTGCTAGCAGCCTCGGTCTAGCGGGGGGTTCAGATACGCAGTATTTT,CASSLGLAGGSDTQYF,TRBJ2-3,once,TRBD2,TRBV7-7
TGTGCCAGCTCTCCATTTCGCAATGAGCAGTTCTTC,CASSPFRNEQFF,TRBJ2-1,NA,NA,TRBV18
TGCGCCAGCAGCGAACAGGGAGGGGTATACAATGAGCAGTTCTTC,CASSEQGGVYNEQFF,TRBJ2-1,NA,NA,TRBV4-1
TGCAGCGTCTATTATCCGGGACAGCAGGAGACCCAGTACTTC,CSVYYPGQQETQYF,TRBJ2-5,NA,TRBD1,TRBV29-1
TGTGCCAGCAGCAAAGCGGGGGTTTCCCACGAGCAGTACTTC,CASSKAGVSHEQYF,TRBJ2-7,once,NA,TRBV21-1
TGCGCCAGCAGAGGGGTCCGGGGAAACACCGGGGAGCTGTTTTTT,CASRGVRGNTGELFF,TRBJ2-2,few,NA,TRBV5-1